Following are 7 T cell receptor beta chains from one sample sequenced in a study of blood T cell repertoires in COVID-19. The repertoire was sequenced with immunoSEQ multiplex PCR; TCRdb's copy has only in-frame clones and lacks some. The sample holds about 24,000 clones; more than 80% are singletons and the top ten take approximately 2.7%. The sample taken for sequencing was peripheral blood. These receptors came from a woman aged 70-85 years with COVID-19, enrolled during active disease.

This clone was counted only a few times. The chain employs TRBV25-1 and TRBJ1-2; 8 bases are a match to TRBD1. Trimming at V came to 8 bases and at J to 8 bases, leaving 10 bases not matched to a gene. Germline V gene data show CDR1 as MGHDK and CDR2 as SYGVNS. This CDR3 region has 13 residues. The CDR3 DNA sequence: TGTGCCAGCCGCCCGACAGGGGTTCGCGGCTACACCTTC. Its protein is CASRPTGVRGYTF.

The chain uses TRBV18 and TRBJ2-4; 7 positions agree with TRBD2. Germline V gives CDR1 KGHSH, CDR2 LQKENI. The V and J ends lost 5 bases and 0 bases, in that order; junction bases with no gene match: 7. The CDR3 sequence is 16 residues long. In nucleotides, the CDR3 is TGTGCCAGCTCATCCGACGGGGGGTTAGCCAAAAACATTCAGTACTTC. Translating gives CASSSDGGLAKNIQYF.

The rearrangement links TRBV5-4 to TRBJ1-3, with 7 bases aligning to TRBD1. J gave up 2 bases and V 5 bases, and 4 bases lay outside the gene matches. CDR1 SGHNT and CDR2 YYREEE come from the germline V gene (reference sequence). The CDR3 is made up of 14 amino acids. In DNA form, the CDR3 reads TGTGCCAGCAGTCCTGACAGGGCTGGAAACACCATATATTTT. Residues: CASSPDRAGNTIYF.

V usage is TRBV19 and J usage is TRBJ1-3; unclear D gene. Germline loops: CDR1 LNHDA, CDR2 SQIVND (reference sequence). The CDR3 contains 15 residues. V lost 5 bases and J lost 1, with 12 bases in between. This CDR3 is CASSPLTPSGNTIYF. The CDR3 DNA reads as TGTGCCAGTAGTCCCTTGACACCTTCTGGAAACACCATATATTTT.

J is TRBJ2-3 and V is TRBV21-1; the D segment call TRBD2 is taken from the table without a DNA check. TRBV21-1 constitutes a pseudogene. This CDR3 spans 23 amino acids. CDR3 sequence: CASSKDLLIRTVNMLASTDTQYF. CDR3 DNA sequence: TGTGCCAGCAGCAAAGACCTATTGATACGGACTGTTAACATGTTAGCTAGCACAGATACGCAGTATTTT.

The V and J genes are TRBV5-4 and TRBJ1-2; 10 nucleotides line up with TRBD1. CDR1 and CDR2 (germline): SGHNT, YYREEE (reference sequence). The trim removed 5 bases at V and 6 bases at J, leaving 7 bases unmatched. The CDR3 consists of 14 residues. CDR3 sequence: CASRQTGGADGYTF. The CDR3 DNA is TGTGCCAGCAGACAGACAGGGGGCGCCGATGGCTACACCTTC.

This chain links TRBV6-6 with TRBJ2-1; 7 nucleotides agree with TRBD2. CDR1 is MNHNY, CDR2 SVGAGI, per germline (reference sequence). The trim removed 7 bases at V and 0 bases at J, leaving 3 bases unmatched. CDR3 size: 14 residues. The CDR3 DNA reads as TGTGCCAGCAACCGGGGGGTCTCCTACAATGAGCAGTTCTTC. Protein: CASNRGVSYNEQFF.